This TCR beta chain emerged from a study of shared clonotypes between healthy human individuals. Study-wide context: Each donor's CD4 naive and CD4 memory cells filled three plates apiece, CD8 naive two, and CD8 memory one. Study-wide results and limits: Naive CD4 clonotypes overlapped across a few donors at roughly 5%.

CD4+ cells yielded CD45RA+ naive and CD45RA-negative memory subsets. The CDR3 contains 14 residues. In germline, CDR1 is SEHNR, CDR2 FQNEAQ (reference sequence). Trimming removed 4 bases at V and 3 bases at J, with 12 bases between. On this clone itself: The antigen is not known.

For sorted subsets, roughly 200 ng DNA per replicate equaled around 28,000 T cell genomes. Profiling relied on immunoSEQ multiplex PCR, and the TCRdb table lists in-frame clones only, not all of them. The sample records under 650,000 clones, almost 97% being singletons. This rearrangement joins TRBV7-9 to TRBJ1-1; weak D call: TRBD1 (6 bases). The TCR comes from a young woman in good health. Sequencing input: naive CD4+ T cells sorted from blood. The subset here: CD45RA+ positively selected. CDR3 in amino acids: CASSSPDRDTEAFF. CDR3 nucleotide sequence: TGTGCCAGCAGCTCCCCGGACAGAGACACTGAAGCTTTCTTT.